The sequence of this T cell receptor (beta chain) was determined in a study of cytotoxic CD8 clonotypes in ibrutinib-treated CLL. Overall study context: Investigators reported approximately 25 partial and 2 complete responses; after median roughly 70 months, about 15 patients remained remitted and approximately twelve progressed.

The data were produced by immunoSEQ multiplex PCR, yet TCRdb's version contains in-frame clones alone and is incomplete. The sample shows some 92,000 clones, roughly three quarters of them seen only once. CDR3 length equals 14 residues. The germline V gene encodes CDR1 PRHDT and CDR2 FYEKMQ (reference sequence). Between the trimmed V and J ends, which lost 5 bases and 9 bases, there was a span of 18 bases. Sequences were derived from PBMCs, sampled after 24 months of ibrutinib treatment. The TCR was taken from a human donor with chronic lymphocytic leukemia. This chain uses TRBV13 with TRBJ2-3; possibly TRBD2 for D (5 bases). The CDR3 here is CASSPRRLRLTQYF. For the CDR3, the DNA is TGTGCCAGCAGCCCAAGGAGGCTGCGGCTGACGCAGTATTTT.